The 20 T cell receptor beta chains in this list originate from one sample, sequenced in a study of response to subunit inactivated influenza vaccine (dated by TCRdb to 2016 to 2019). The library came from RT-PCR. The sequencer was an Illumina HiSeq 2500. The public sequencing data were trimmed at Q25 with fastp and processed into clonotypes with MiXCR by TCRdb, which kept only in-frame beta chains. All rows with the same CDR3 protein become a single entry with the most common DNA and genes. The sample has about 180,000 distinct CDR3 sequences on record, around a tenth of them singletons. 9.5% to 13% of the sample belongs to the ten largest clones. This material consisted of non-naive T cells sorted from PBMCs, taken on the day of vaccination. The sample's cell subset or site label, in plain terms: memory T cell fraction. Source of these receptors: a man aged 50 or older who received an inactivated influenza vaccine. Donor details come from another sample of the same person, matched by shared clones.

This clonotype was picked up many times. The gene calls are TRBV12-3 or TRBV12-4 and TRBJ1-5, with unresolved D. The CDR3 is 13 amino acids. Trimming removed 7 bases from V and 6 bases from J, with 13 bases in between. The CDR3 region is CASTTNRFQPQHF. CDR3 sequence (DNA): TGTGCCAGCACTACCAACCGTTTTCAGCCCCAGCATTTT.

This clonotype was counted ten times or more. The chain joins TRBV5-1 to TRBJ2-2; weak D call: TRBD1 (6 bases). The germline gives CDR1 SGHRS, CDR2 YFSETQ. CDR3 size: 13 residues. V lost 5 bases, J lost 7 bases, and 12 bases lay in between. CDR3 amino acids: CASSQGQHGELFF. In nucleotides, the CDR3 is TGCGCCAGCAGTCAAGGACAGCACGGGGAGCTGTTTTTT.

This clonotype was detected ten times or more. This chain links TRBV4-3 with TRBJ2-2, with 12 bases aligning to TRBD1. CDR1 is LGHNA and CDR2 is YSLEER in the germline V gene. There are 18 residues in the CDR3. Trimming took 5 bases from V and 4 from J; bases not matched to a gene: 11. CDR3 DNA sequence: TGCGCCAGCAGCGGTGCCGGGGACAGGGGGCTCGGCACCGGGGAGCTGTTTTTT. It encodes CASSGAGDRGLGTGELFF.

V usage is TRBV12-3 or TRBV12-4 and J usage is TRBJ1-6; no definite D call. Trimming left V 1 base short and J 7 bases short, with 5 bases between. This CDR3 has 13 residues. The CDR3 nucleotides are TGTGCCAGCAGTTTAGTTGTGAATTCACCCCTCCACTTT. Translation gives CASSLVVNSPLHF.

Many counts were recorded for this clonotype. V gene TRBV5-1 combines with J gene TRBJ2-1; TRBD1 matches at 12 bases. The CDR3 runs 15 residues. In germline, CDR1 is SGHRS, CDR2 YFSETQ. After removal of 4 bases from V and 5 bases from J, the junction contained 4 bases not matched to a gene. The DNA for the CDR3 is TGCGCCAGCAGCCAGGGACAGGGGGCCCACAATGAGCAGTTCTTC. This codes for CASSQGQGAHNEQFF.

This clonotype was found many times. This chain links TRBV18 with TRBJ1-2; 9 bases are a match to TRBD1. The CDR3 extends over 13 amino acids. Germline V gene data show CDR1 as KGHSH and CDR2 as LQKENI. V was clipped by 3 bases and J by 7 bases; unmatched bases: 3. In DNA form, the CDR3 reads TGTGCCAGCTCACCGGGACAGGGCGGTGGCTACACCTTC. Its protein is CASSPGQGGGYTF. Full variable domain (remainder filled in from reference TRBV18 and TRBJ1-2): NAGVMQNPRHLVRRRGQEARLRCSPMKGHSHVYWYRQLPEEGLKFMVYLQKENIIDESGMPKERFSAEFPKEGPSILRIQQVVRGDSAAYFCASSPGQGGGYTFGSGTRLTVV.

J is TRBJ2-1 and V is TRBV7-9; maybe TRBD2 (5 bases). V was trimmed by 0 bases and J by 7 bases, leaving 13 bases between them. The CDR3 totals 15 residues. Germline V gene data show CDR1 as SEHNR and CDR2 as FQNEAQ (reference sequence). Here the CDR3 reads CASSLASHPGNEQFF. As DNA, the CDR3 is TGTGCCAGCAGCTTAGCTTCACATCCGGGGAATGAGCAGTTCTTC.

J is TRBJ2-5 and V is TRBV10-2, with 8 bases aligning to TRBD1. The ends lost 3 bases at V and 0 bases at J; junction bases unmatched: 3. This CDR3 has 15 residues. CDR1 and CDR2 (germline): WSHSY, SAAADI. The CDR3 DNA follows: TGCGCCAGCAGTGACAGGGGGCTGTACCAAGAGACCCAGTACTTC. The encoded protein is CASSDRGLYQETQYF.

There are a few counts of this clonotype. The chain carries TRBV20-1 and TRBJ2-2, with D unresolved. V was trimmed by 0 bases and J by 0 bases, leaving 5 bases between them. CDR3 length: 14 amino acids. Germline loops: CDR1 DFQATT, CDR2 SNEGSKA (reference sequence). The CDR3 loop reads CSAREGTNTGELFF. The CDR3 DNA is TGCAGTGCTAGAGAGGGAACGAACACCGGGGAGCTGTTTTTT.

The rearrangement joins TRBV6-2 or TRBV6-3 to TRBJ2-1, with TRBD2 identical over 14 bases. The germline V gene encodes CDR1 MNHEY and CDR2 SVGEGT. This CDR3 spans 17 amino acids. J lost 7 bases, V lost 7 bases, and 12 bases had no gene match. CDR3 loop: CASTRPGLAGVVNEQFF. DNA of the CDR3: TGTGCCAGCACCCGCCCGGGACTAGCGGGAGTGGTGAATGAGCAGTTCTTC.

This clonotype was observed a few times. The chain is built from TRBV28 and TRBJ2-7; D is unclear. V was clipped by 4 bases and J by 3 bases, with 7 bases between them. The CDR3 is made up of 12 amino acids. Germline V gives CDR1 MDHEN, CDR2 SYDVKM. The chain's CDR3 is CASSSGYYEQYF. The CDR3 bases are TGTGCCAGCAGTTCTGGGTACTACGAGCAGTACTTC.

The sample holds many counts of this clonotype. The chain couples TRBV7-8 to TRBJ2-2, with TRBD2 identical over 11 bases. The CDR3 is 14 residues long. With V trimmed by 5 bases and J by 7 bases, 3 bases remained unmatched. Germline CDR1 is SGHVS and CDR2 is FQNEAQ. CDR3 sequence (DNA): TGTGCCAGCAGCCGGGGACTAGCGGACGGGGAGCTGTTTTTT. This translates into CASSRGLADGELFF.

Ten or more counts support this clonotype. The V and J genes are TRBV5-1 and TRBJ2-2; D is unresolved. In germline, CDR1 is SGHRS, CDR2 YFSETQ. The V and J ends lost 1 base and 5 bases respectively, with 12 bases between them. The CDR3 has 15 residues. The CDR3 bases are TGCGCCAGCAGCTTGTCTAACCGCGTAACCGGGGAGCTGTTTTTT. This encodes CASSLSNRVTGELFF.

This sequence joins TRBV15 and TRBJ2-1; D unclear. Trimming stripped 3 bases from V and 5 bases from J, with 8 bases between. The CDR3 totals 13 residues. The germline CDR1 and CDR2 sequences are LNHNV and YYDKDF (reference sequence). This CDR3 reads CATSSNTDNEQFF. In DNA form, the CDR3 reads TGTGCCACCAGCAGTAACACAGACAATGAGCAGTTCTTC.

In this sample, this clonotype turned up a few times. The DNA of the CDR3 is TGTGCCAGCAGTTCTCTCCTTATTTCTGAGCAGTTCTTC. Translation gives CASSSLLISEQFF. This rearrangement joins TRBV6-5 to TRBJ2-1; no clear D gene. Trimming removed 4 bases at V and 9 bases at J, with 13 bases between. The CDR3 runs to 13 residues. Germline V gives CDR1 MNHEY, CDR2 SVGAGI.

CDR3 loop: CASRAHNEQFF. In DNA, the CDR3 is TGTGCCAGCAGGGCCCACAATGAGCAGTTCTTC. The J gene is TRBJ2-1, the V gene TRBV2; D is ambiguous. This CDR3 is built from 11 residues. Deletions cut 6 bases from V and 5 bases from J, with 5 bases between. CDR1 SNHLY and CDR2 FYNNEI come from the germline V gene.

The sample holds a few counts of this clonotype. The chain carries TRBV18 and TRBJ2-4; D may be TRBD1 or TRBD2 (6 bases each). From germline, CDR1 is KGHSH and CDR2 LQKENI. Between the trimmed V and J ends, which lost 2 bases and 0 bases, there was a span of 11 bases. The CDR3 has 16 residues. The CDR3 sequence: CASSPRGTLAKNIQYF. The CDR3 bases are TGTGCCAGCTCACCAAGGGGGACTTTAGCCAAAAACATTCAGTACTTC.

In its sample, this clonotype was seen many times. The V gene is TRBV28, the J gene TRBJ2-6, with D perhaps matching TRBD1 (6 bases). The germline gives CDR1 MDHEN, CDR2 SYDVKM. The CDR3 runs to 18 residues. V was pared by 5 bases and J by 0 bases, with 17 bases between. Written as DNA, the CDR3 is TGTGCCAGCAGTGAAACGCAGGGGTGGGGCTCTGGGGCCAACGTCCTGACTTTC. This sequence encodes CASSETQGWGSGANVLTF.

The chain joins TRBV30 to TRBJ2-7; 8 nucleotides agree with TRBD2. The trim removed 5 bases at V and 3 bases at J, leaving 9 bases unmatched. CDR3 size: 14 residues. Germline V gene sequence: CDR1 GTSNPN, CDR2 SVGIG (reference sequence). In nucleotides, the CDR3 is TGTGCCTGGGGACGGGAGGGACGCTACTACGAGCAGTACTTC. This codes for CAWGREGRYYEQYF.

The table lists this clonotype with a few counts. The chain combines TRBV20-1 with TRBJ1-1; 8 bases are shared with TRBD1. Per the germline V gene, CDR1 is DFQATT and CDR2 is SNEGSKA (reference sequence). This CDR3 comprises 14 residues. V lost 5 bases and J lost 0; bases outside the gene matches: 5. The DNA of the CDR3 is TGCAGTGCTGAGACAGGGGTATTGAACACTGAAGCTTTCTTT. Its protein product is CSAETGVLNTEAFF.